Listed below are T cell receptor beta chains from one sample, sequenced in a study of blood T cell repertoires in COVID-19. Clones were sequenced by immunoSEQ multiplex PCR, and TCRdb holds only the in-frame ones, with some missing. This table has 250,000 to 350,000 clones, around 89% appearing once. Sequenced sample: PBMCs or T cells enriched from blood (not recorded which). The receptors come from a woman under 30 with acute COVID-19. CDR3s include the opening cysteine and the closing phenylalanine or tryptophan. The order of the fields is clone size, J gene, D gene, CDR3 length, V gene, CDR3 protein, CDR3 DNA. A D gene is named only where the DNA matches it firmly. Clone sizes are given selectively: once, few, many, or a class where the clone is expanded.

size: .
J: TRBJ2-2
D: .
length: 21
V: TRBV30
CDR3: CAWSPLTGTIAHPPNTGELFF
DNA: TGTGCCTGGAGCCCGCTGACAGGAACTATTGCTCACCCCCCGAACACCGGGGAGCTGTTTTTT

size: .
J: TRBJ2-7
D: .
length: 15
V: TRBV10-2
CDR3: CASKNRDWVSYEQYF
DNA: TGCGCCAGCAAGAACCGGGACTGGGTCTCCTACGAGCAGTACTTC

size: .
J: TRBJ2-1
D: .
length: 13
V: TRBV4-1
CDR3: CASSRSLVSEQFF
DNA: TGCGCCAGCAGCCGATCCTTAGTCTCCGAGCAGTTCTTC

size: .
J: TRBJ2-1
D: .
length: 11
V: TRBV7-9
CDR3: CASSSGEPEFF
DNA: TGTGCCAGCAGTTCCGGGGAGCCTGAGTTCTTC

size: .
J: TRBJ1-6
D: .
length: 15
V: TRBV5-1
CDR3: CASSLEEGGHSPLHF
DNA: TGCGCCAGCAGCTTGGAAGAGGGAGGCCATTCACCCCTCCACTTT

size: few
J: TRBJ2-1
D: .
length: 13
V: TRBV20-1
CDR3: CSASSSDHNEQFF
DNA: TGCAGTGCTAGTTCTAGCGATCACAATGAGCAGTTCTTC

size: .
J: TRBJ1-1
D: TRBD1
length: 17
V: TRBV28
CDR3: CATKGAGERARNTEAFF
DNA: TGTGCCACCAAGGGGGCAGGGGAGAGGGCGAGGAACACTGAAGCTTTCTTT

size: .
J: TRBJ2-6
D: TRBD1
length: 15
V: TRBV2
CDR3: CASSRQGSGANVLTF
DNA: TGTGCCAGCAGTCGACAGGGTTCCGGGGCCAACGTCCTGACTTTC

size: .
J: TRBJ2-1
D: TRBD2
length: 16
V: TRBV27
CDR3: CASSLLRSSGRNEQFF
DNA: TGTGCCAGCAGTTTATTGCGGAGTAGCGGGAGAAATGAGCAGTTCTTC

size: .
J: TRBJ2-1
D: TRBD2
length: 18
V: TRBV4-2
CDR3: CASSQESSGVVSYNEQFF
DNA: TGTGCCAGCAGCCAAGAATCCAGCGGGGTTGTTTCCTACAATGAGCAGTTCTTC

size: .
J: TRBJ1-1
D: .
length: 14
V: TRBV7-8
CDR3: CASSFQTGNTEAFF
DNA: TGTGCCAGCAGCTTCCAGACAGGGAACACTGAAGCTTTCTTT

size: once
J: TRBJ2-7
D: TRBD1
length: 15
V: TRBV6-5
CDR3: CASSSWDRGTYEQYF
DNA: TGTGCCAGCAGTTCCTGGGACAGGGGCACCTACGAGCAGTACTTC

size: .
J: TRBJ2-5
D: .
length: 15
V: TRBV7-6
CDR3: CASSLSTGFRETQYF
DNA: TGTGCCAGCAGCTTATCAACAGGGTTTCGAGAGACCCAGTACTTC

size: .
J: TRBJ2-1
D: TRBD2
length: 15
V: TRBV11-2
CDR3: CASSLNFPGRGEQFF
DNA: TGTGCCAGCAGCTTAAATTTTCCAGGGAGGGGTGAGCAGTTCTTC